These 22 T cell receptor beta chains originate from one sample sequenced in a study of blood T cells in healthy people across ages. Combining a sample-barcoded 5' primer with a J-beta primer mix, a second PCR ran for 7 to 11 cycles. From the 5' RACE reads, TCRdb called clonotypes with MiXCR, one entry per CDR3 protein. The sample lists about 2 million distinct CDR3 sequences, 49% seen once, with 2% to 2.5% in the top ten. The source material was blood. The origin of the receptors is a woman between 40 and 50 years old in good health.

The chain employs TRBV3-1 and TRBJ2-5; tentative D call: TRBD2 (6 bases). The end of the DNA is better explained by TRBJ2-7, so the J call may be wrong. Germline V gene lookup returns CDR1 LGHDT and CDR2 YNNKEL (reference sequence). There are 15 residues in the CDR3. Here the CDR3 DNA reads TGTGCCAGCAGCCCCCACCACGGGGGTTTAGGCGAGCAGTACTTC. Residues: CASSPHHGGLGEQYF.

The rearrangement uses TRBV20-1 and TRBJ2-7; D is ambiguous. V was shortened by 6 bases and J by 0 bases, with 21 bases between the two germline ends. CDR1 and CDR2 from the germline V gene are DFQATT and SNEGSKA (reference sequence). The CDR3 totals 16 residues. The CDR3 spells CSATHHLSGLSYEQYF. DNA for the CDR3: TGCAGTGCAACCCACCATCTCTCAGGTCTCTCCTACGAGCAGTACTTC.

The chain recombines TRBV7-9 with TRBJ2-1; the D is unclear. With 0 bases removed from V and 6 bases from J, the gap between germline ends came to 9 bases. Germline V gene lookup returns CDR1 SEHNR and CDR2 FQNEAQ (reference sequence). This CDR3 has 14 residues. Here the CDR3 reads CASSLASPINEQFF. In DNA, the CDR3 is TGTGCCAGCAGCTTAGCGTCCCCTATCAATGAGCAGTTCTTC.

The chain uses TRBV6-1 and TRBJ1-5; possible D gene TRBD1, 6 bases. The V gene lost 6 bases and the J gene lost 4 bases, with 25 bases spanning the gap. Germline CDR1 and CDR2: MNHNS and SASEGT. The CDR3 consists of 18 residues. The CDR3 loop reads CASSSTLTGLGMNQPQHF. In nucleotides, the CDR3 is TGTGCCAGCAGCTCGACATTAACAGGGTTGGGGATGAATCAGCCCCAGCATTTT.

This clonotype was seen a handful of times. This chain links TRBV6-1 with TRBJ2-7; D may correspond to TRBD1 or TRBD2 (5 bases each). CDR1 and CDR2 from the germline V gene are MNHNS and SASEGT. The V gene lost 5 bases and the J gene lost 0 bases, with 14 bases spanning the gap. The CDR3 runs 15 residues. Here the CDR3 DNA reads TGTGCCAGCAGTCCGGGACCGATAGCCTCCTACGAGCAGTACTTC. Its translation is CASSPGPIASYEQYF.

The CDR3 DNA reads TGTGCCAGCAGCCTTGCCGGGACAGGGGGAGGCGAGCAGTACTTC. This gives the protein CASSLAGTGGGEQYF. The genes are TRBV28 and TRBJ2-7; TRBD1 aligns across 11 bases. CDR3 length: 15 residues. V shed 6 bases, J shed 6 bases, and the junction held 10 bases outside the gene matches. Germline assignment: CDR1 MDHEN and CDR2 SYDVKM. Looking up the rest from reference TRBV28 and TRBJ2-7 gives the full variable domain: DVKVTQSSRYLVKRTGEKVFLECVQDMDHENMFWYRQDPGLGLRLIYFSYDVKMKEKGDIPEGYSVSREKKERFSLILESASTNQTSMYLCASSLAGTGGGEQYFGPGTRLTVT.

In this sample, this clonotype turned up a few times. This chain joins TRBV27 and TRBJ2-1, with 7 bases identical to TRBD2. This CDR3 has 10 residues. V was clipped by 10 bases and J by 8 bases; unmatched bases: 2. Germline-derived CDR1 and CDR2 are MNHEY and SMNVEV (reference sequence). In DNA, the CDR3 is TGTGCCATCGGGAGGTATGAGCAGTTCTTC. Protein product: CAIGRYEQFF.

The chain joins TRBV4-3 to TRBJ2-5; the match to TRBD2 covers 9 bases. The CDR3 is 14 amino acids. The germline gives CDR1 LGHNA, CDR2 YSLEER. The V segment lost 5 bases and the J segment 11 bases; nucleotides outside the gene matches: 12. The CDR3 sequence is CASSTLAGNNEQYF. The CDR3 DNA reads TGCGCCAGCAGCACTCTAGCGGGGAACAATGAGCAGTACTTC.

This chain joins TRBV6-2 or TRBV6-3 and TRBJ2-3, with D possibly being TRBD2 (6 bases). The CDR3 sequence is 16 residues long. Germline CDR1 reads MNHEY; CDR2 reads SVGEGT. The V gene lost 6 bases and the J gene lost 7 bases, with 23 bases spanning the gap. CDR3 sequence (DNA): TGTGCCAGCAGCTCTCCCCGGGACTCCCTTACTTATACGCAGTATTTT. Amino acid sequence: CASSSPRDSLTYTQYF.

The chain joins TRBV5-6 to TRBJ2-7, with 8 bases identical to TRBD1. The CDR3 sequence is 15 residues long. Germline V gives CDR1 SGHDT, CDR2 YYEEEE. V trimming: 4 bases; J trimming: 2 bases; junction bases outside the gene matches: 8. The CDR3 nucleotides read TGTGCCAGCAGCGACGTCCGACAGGGGCCCTACGAGCAGTACTTC. Translation: CASSDVRQGPYEQYF.

The sample holds a few counts of this clonotype. The chain is built from TRBV4-1 and TRBJ2-1; 9 nucleotides align to TRBD1. The CDR3 loop spans 18 amino acids. V lost 3 bases, J lost 4 bases, and 13 bases stayed unmatched. Germline V gene lookup returns CDR1 MGHRA and CDR2 YSYEKL. The CDR3 is CASSQKKGSDRGYNEQFF. CDR3 DNA sequence: TGCGCCAGCAGCCAGAAAAAGGGTTCGGACAGGGGATACAATGAGCAGTTCTTC.

V gene TRBV9 combines with J gene TRBJ2-3; TRBD1 agrees at 8 bases. Germline values: CDR1 SGDLS, CDR2 YYNGEE. The CDR3 is 16 residues long. The V gene end was trimmed by 2 bases and the J gene end by 3 bases; junction bases not matched to a gene: 8. CDR3 DNA sequence: TGTGCCAGCAGCGTGTTACAGGGGGAGACGACAGATACGCAGTATTTT. It codes for CASSVLQGETTDTQYF. The full variable domain, completed using reference TRBV9 and TRBJ2-3, is DSGVTQTPKHLITATGQRVTLRCSPRSGDLSVYWYQQSLDQGLQFLIQYYNGEERAKGNILERFSAQQFPDLHSELNLSSLELGDSALYFCASSVLQGETTDTQYFGPGTRLTVL.

This clonotype was observed a few times. This sequence joins TRBV6-2 or TRBV6-3 and TRBJ2-3, with a weak D call TRBD2 (5 bases). Germline V lookup: CDR1 MNHEY, CDR2 SVGEGT. CDR3 length equals 13 residues. Trimming stripped 10 bases from V and 2 bases from J, with 13 bases between. CDR3 sequence: CAIARGFTDTQYF. The DNA for the CDR3 is TGTGCCATCGCCAGAGGGTTCACAGATACGCAGTATTTT.

The CDR3 sequence is CASSSLGTGRPDTQYF. CDR3 nucleotide sequence: TGTGCCAGCAGTTCCCTGGGGACAGGGAGGCCAGATACGCAGTATTTT. The chain is built from TRBV6-2 or TRBV6-3 and TRBJ2-3, with 9 bases matching TRBD1. CDR3 length: 16 amino acids. V gave up 4 bases and J gave up 4 bases; unmatched junction bases: 9. Germline lookup yields CDR1 MNHEY and CDR2 SVGEGT.

The J gene is TRBJ2-1, the V gene TRBV6-2 or TRBV6-3, with 7 bases identical to TRBD2. Germline loops: CDR1 MNHEY, CDR2 SVGEGT. The V and J ends lost 3 bases and 4 bases, in that order; junction bases with no gene match: 3. CDR3 length equals 14 residues. The CDR3, as DNA: TGTGCCAGCAGTTATTGGGGGGGTTACAATGAGCAGTTCTTC. Translation: CASSYWGGYNEQFF.

In its sample, this clonotype was seen a few times. The chain is built from TRBV20-1 and TRBJ1-2; TRBD1 is a possible D gene (6 bases). V gave up 2 bases and J gave up 8 bases, with 15 bases separating them. Germline values: CDR1 DFQATT, CDR2 SNEGSKA (reference sequence). This CDR3 contains 13 residues. The CDR3 DNA is TGCAGTGCTAGATCCGACAGGAATGACGGCTACACCTTC. Translated: CSARSDRNDGYTF.

This clonotype was seen a handful of times. The V call is TRBV5-1, the J call TRBJ2-5; 13 bases are a match to TRBD2. Unmatched junction bases numbered 18, after V lost 4 bases and J lost 6 bases. The CDR3 loop spans 19 amino acids. CDR1 and CDR2 from the germline V gene are SGHRS and YFSETQ. CDR3 sequence (DNA): TGCGCCAGCAGCCCAACCGGACTAGCGGGGGCCGGGGGGAGGAAGACCCAGTACTTC. Encoded protein: CASSPTGLAGAGGRKTQYF. The full variable domain, with the rest looked up from reference TRBV5-1 and TRBJ2-5, is KAGVTQTPRYLIKTRGQQVTLSCSPISGHRSVSWYQQTPGQGLQFLFEYFSETQRNKGNFPGRFSGRQFSNSRSEMNVSTLELGDSALYLCASSPTGLAGAGGRKTQYFGPGTRLLVL.

The V gene is TRBV20-1, the J gene TRBJ1-2; 8 bases fit TRBD1. The germline gives CDR1 DFQATT, CDR2 SNEGSKA (reference sequence). The trim removed 6 bases at V and 0 bases at J, leaving 9 bases unmatched. CDR3 length: 15 amino acids. CDR3 DNA sequence: TGCAGTGCGATGGACAGGGCCGATGCTAACTATGGCTACACCTTC. As protein: CSAMDRADANYGYTF.

In this sample, this clonotype turned up a few times. The V gene is TRBV2, the J gene TRBJ2-4, with D unclear. The closer fit of TRBJ2-7 to the DNA end suggests the J call may be wrong. CDR3 length: 15 residues. Germline V gene lookup returns CDR1 SNHLY and CDR2 FYNNEI. Written as DNA, the CDR3 is TGTGCCAGCAGACCGTTTGGGGATACAGCCTACGAGCAGTACTTC. Translation: CASRPFGDTAYEQYF.

This rearrangement joins TRBV20-1 to TRBJ2-3; 10 nucleotides match TRBD2. CDR1 and CDR2 from the germline V gene are DFQATT and SNEGSKA (reference sequence). The CDR3 is 15 amino acids. After removal of 5 bases from V and 2 bases from J, the junction contained 7 bases not matched to a gene. The CDR3 nucleotides are TGCAGTGCTCTCAAACTAGCGGGGAACACAGATACGCAGTATTTT. The encoded protein is CSALKLAGNTDTQYF.

The sample holds one count of this clonotype. The chain employs TRBV20-1 and TRBJ2-5; 11 positions match TRBD1. Germline V gene lookup returns CDR1 DFQATT and CDR2 SNEGSKA (reference sequence). This CDR3 is built from 17 residues. The V segment lost 0 bases and the J segment 5 bases; nucleotides outside the gene matches: 11. The CDR3 loop is CSARDRRGQGGFETQYF. Here the CDR3 DNA reads TGCAGTGCTAGAGATCGAAGGGGACAGGGGGGATTCGAGACCCAGTACTTC.

This clonotype has just a few counts. V and J are TRBV2 and TRBJ2-5, with D unresolved. The CDR3 is 12 amino acids. Germline assignment: CDR1 SNHLY and CDR2 FYNNEI. V was cut by 6 bases and J by 6 bases, with 11 bases left in between. CDR3 loop: CASRATGQTQYF. CDR3 coding DNA: TGTGCCAGCAGAGCAACTGGACAGACCCAGTACTTC.